Reported below is one T cell receptor (beta chain). The antigen is unknown. This entry is derived from a study of beta chain features in type 1 diabetes. The isolated RNA, all of it, was reverse transcribed, so expressed TCRB transcripts were what got sequenced. Sequencing used immunoSEQ multiplex PCR; TCRdb keeps in-frame clones, though not all of them. This sample has 600,000 to 700,000 clones, with under 15% found just once. Study results and limitations: Naive, central memory and regulatory TCRB repertoires appeared more similar among patients than healthy donors. Type 1 diabetes patients had moderately but significantly shorter TCRB CDR3s in all four CD4+ subsets.

One heparinised blood draw, averaging roughly 110 mL, came from each donor. By way of CD45RO/CCR7/CD25/CD127/CD95/CD27, the CD4+ regulatory, stem cell-like memory, central memory and naive cells were sorted. The authors obtained over 98% purity in all sorted populations. V was trimmed by 5 bases and J by 9 bases, leaving 20 bases between them. The length of the CDR3 is 14 residues. CDR1 and CDR2 (germline): PRHDT, FYEKMQ (reference sequence). This TCR came from a young man with type 1 diabetes. The material sequenced was naive CD4+ T cells from blood. V and J are TRBV13 and TRBJ2-7, with D unresolved. In DNA, the CDR3 is TGTGCCAGCAGCCAACGAATTCCATTTTCCGCGCAGTACTTC. Its translation is CASSQRIPFSAQYF.